Presented here are 28 T cell receptor beta chains from one specimen sequenced in a study of beta chain features in type 1 diabetes. Study-wide results and limits: Shorter TCRB CDR3s, moderately but significantly so, marked every one of the four CD4+ subsets in Type 1 diabetes patients.

Antigens of these TCRs are unknown. The authors reverse transcribed all of the isolated RNA, so sequencing captured expressed TCRB transcripts. The protocol was immunoSEQ multiplex PCR, while the TCRdb copy is restricted to in-frame clones and leaves out a portion. The sample records fewer than 450,000 clones, 13% being singletons. Sequencing was performed on naive CD4+ T cells from blood. The origin of the receptors is a young woman with type 1 diabetes.

The chain combines TRBV19 with TRBJ2-1; 9 nucleotides agree with TRBD2. From germline, CDR1 is LNHDA and CDR2 SQIVND (reference sequence). V shed 7 bases, J shed 7 bases, and the junction held 14 bases outside the gene matches. The CDR3 contains 16 residues. The CDR3 loop is CASNRLAASLANEQFF. The CDR3 DNA reads TGTGCCAGTAACCGACTAGCGGCCAGTTTAGCAAATGAGCAGTTCTTC.

This clone was observed a handful of times. V is TRBV7-2 and J is TRBJ1-1; TRBD1 might be the D (5 bases). CDR1 and CDR2 (germline): SGHTA, FQGNSA. Trimming cost V 1 base and J 1 base, with 10 bases left between them. This CDR3 has 15 amino acids. This CDR3 reads CASSLVGGGNTEAFF. CDR3 bases: TGTGCCAGCAGCTTAGTCGGCGGGGGGAACACTGAAGCTTTCTTT.

This clone was found a few times. The chain couples TRBV19 to TRBJ2-3; no definite D call. Germline assignment: CDR1 LNHDA and CDR2 SQIVND (reference sequence). Between the trimmed V and J ends, which lost 5 bases and 0 bases, there was a span of 12 bases. The CDR3 runs to 15 residues. The CDR3 DNA is TGTGCCAGTAGTTACAGAACGTCCAGCACAGATACGCAGTATTTT. Protein product: CASSYRTSSTDTQYF.

The CDR3 nucleotides are TGTGCCACCAGCAGGGGGGGGCAAACGAACACTGAAGCTTTCTTT. It specifies CATSRGGQTNTEAFF. V and J are TRBV15 and TRBJ1-1, with D possibly matching TRBD1 (6 bases). V lost 3 bases, J lost 1 base, and 12 bases lay in between. CDR1 and CDR2 (germline): LNHNV, YYDKDF (reference sequence). CDR3 size: 15 residues.

This chain connects TRBV10-3 to TRBJ1-1; TRBD1 matches 7 bases. CDR1 ENHRY and CDR2 SYGVKD come from the germline V gene. There are 13 residues in the CDR3. J gave up 4 bases and V 11 bases, and 10 bases lay outside the gene matches. The CDR3 is CASATGQFTEAFF. The CDR3 DNA reads as TGTGCCTCCGCGACAGGGCAGTTCACTGAAGCTTTCTTT.

The chain joins TRBV4-1 to TRBJ2-7, with a possible D match to TRBD2 (5 bases). CDR3 length equals 19 residues. The V and J ends lost 0 bases and 2 bases respectively, with 23 bases between them. Looked up from germline, CDR1 is MGHRA and CDR2 is YSYEKL. CDR3 sequence reads: CASSQDRSKLRDTAYEQYF. In DNA, the CDR3 is TGCGCCAGCAGCCAAGATAGGTCGAAGCTACGGGATACAGCCTACGAGCAGTACTTC.

This clone was seen a few times. The rearrangement joins TRBV9 to TRBJ1-2; D is unresolved. The ends were cut back, 3 bases at V and 0 bases at J, with 18 bases in the middle. This CDR3 contains 17 residues. Per germline, CDR1 SGDLS and CDR2 YYNGEE. The CDR3 DNA reads TGTGCCAGCAGCGGGGAGTACCACCTTCCAACTAACTATGGCTACACCTTC. Protein: CASSGEYHLPTNYGYTF.

V gene TRBV10-1 combines with J gene TRBJ2-5; tentatively, D is TRBD2 (5 bases). V was clipped by 0 bases and J by 5 bases, with 7 bases between them. The CDR3 is 13 amino acids. Germline V gene data show CDR1 as WNHNN and CDR2 as SYGVQD (reference sequence). CDR3 DNA sequence: TGCGCCAGCAGTGAGTCGGGAGCGGAGACCCAGTACTTC. Protein: CASSESGAETQYF.

CDR3 sequence reads: CASSRDRETQYF. DNA for the CDR3: TGTGCCAGCAGCAGGGACAGGGAGACCCAGTACTTC. The chain joins TRBV5-4 to TRBJ2-5; the match to TRBD1 covers 8 bases. Germline trimming cut 4 bases from V and 5 bases from J; bases unmatched to any gene: 1. The length of the CDR3 is 12 residues. Looked up from germline, CDR1 is SGHNT and CDR2 is YYREEE (reference sequence). Full variable domain (remainder filled in from reference TRBV5-4 and TRBJ2-5): ETGVTQSPTHLIKTRGQQVTLRCSSQSGHNTVSWYQQALGQGPQFIFQYYREEENGRGNFPPRFSGLQFPNYSSELNVNALELDDSALYLCASSRDRETQYFGPGTRLLVL.

A few counts support this clone. The rearrangement links TRBV5-1 to TRBJ2-1; tentatively, D is TRBD2 (6 bases). V was clipped by 4 bases and J by 6 bases, with 17 bases between them. Germline loops: CDR1 SGHRS, CDR2 YFSETQ. CDR3 length: 15 amino acids. CDR3 amino acids: CASSENSGTLNEQFF. Here the CDR3 DNA reads TGCGCCAGCAGCGAAAACTCCGGGACTCTCAATGAGCAGTTCTTC.

This sequence joins TRBV7-8 and TRBJ1-5; 9 bases are shared with TRBD1. The CDR3 is 15 amino acids. J was trimmed by 6 bases and V by 5 bases; bases with no gene match: 8. In germline, CDR1 is SGHVS, CDR2 FQNEAQ. DNA of the CDR3: TGTGCCAGCAGCGCAGGGACAGGGTACGGTCAGCCCCAGCATTTT. The encoded protein is CASSAGTGYGQPQHF.

V and J are TRBV30 and TRBJ2-7; D uncertain. The CDR3 spans 14 residues. V lost 0 bases to trimming and J lost 4 bases, with 13 bases between them. From germline, CDR1 is GTSNPN and CDR2 SVGIG (reference sequence). CDR3 sequence (DNA): TGTGCCTGGAGTGTACTCATCCCCGATTACGAGCAGTACTTC. Translating it yields CAWSVLIPDYEQYF.

The V call is TRBV29-1, the J call TRBJ2-1, with 8 positions matching TRBD1. The CDR3 spans 14 residues. Trimming took 7 bases from V and 4 from J; bases not matched to a gene: 9. Germline V gene lookup returns CDR1 SQVTM and CDR2 ANQGSEA. The chain's CDR3 is CSAHPGQGYNEQFF. CDR3 DNA: TGCAGCGCCCACCCCGGACAGGGATACAATGAGCAGTTCTTC.

The sample holds a few counts of this clone. The chain has TRBV12-5 and TRBJ2-3, with 9 bases lining up with TRBD2. Trimming took 6 bases from V and 0 from J; bases not matched to a gene: 7. Germline lookup yields CDR1 LGHNT and CDR2 FRNRAP. This CDR3 is built from 16 residues. CDR3 nucleotides: TGTGCTAGTGGCACCCGACTAGCGGTTAGCACAGATACGCAGTATTTT. The encoded protein is CASGTRLAVSTDTQYF. Variable domain in full (rest from reference TRBV12-5 and TRBJ2-3): DARVTQTPRHKVTEMGQEVTMRCQPILGHNTVFWYRQTMMQGLELLAYFRNRAPLDDSGMPKDRFSAEMPDATLATLKIQPSEPRDSAVYFCASGTRLAVSTDTQYFGPGTRLTVL.

The chain joins TRBV18 to TRBJ2-5, with D maybe TRBD2 (5 bases). The CDR3 is 16 residues long. The V and J ends lost 0 bases and 5 bases respectively, with 16 bases between them. Germline loops: CDR1 KGHSH, CDR2 LQKENI. DNA for the CDR3: TGTGCCAGCTCACCACCCCCGGCAGGATCGGGGGAGACCCAGTACTTC. It yields the protein CASSPPPAGSGETQYF.

This clone was observed a few times. V gene TRBV18 combines with J gene TRBJ1-5; no firm D call. Deletions cut 2 bases from V and 5 bases from J, with 10 bases between. Germline CDR1 KGHSH, CDR2 LQKENI. The CDR3 has 14 residues. In DNA, the CDR3 is TGTGCCAGCTCACCAGCGACACGAGATCAGCCCCAGCATTTT. It yields the protein CASSPATRDQPQHF.

The V call is TRBV5-1, the J call TRBJ2-4, with D possibly being TRBD1 (8 bases). CDR1 SGHRS and CDR2 YFSETQ come from the germline V gene. Trimming removed 4 bases at V and 7 bases at J, with 15 bases between. The CDR3 has 14 residues. CDR3 coding DNA: TGCGCCAGCAGCGTCGGACAGGGAGGGAACATTCAGTACTTC. Amino acid sequence: CASSVGQGGNIQYF.

The V and J genes are TRBV29-1 and TRBJ2-3; TRBD2 matches at 7 bases. The CDR3 is made up of 13 amino acids. Germline CDR1 is SQVTM and CDR2 is ANQGSEA. V lost 6 bases and J lost 2; bases outside the gene matches: 5. The chain's CDR3 is CSVEGLNTDTQYF. CDR3 in DNA: TGCAGCGTCGAGGGACTAAACACAGATACGCAGTATTTT.

V gene TRBV6-5 combines with J gene TRBJ1-2; D may be TRBD1 (6 bases). V was pared by 7 bases and J by 6 bases, with 21 bases between. Germline V gene lookup returns CDR1 MNHEY and CDR2 SVGAGI. The CDR3 runs to 15 residues. The CDR3 loop is CASTETGLTINGYTF. The CDR3 bases are TGTGCCAGCACCGAGACAGGCCTCACCATCAATGGCTACACCTTC.

This clone has just a few counts. This chain connects TRBV2 to TRBJ2-1; 7 bases align to TRBD2. After removal of 6 bases from V and 5 bases from J, the junction contained 4 bases not matched to a gene. Germline lookup yields CDR1 SNHLY and CDR2 FYNNEI. The CDR3 is 13 residues long. The CDR3 loop reads CASRSGTHNEQFF. CDR3 nucleotides: TGTGCCAGCAGAAGCGGGACCCACAATGAGCAGTTCTTC.

The table lists this clone with a few counts. The genes are TRBV7-6 and TRBJ2-7, with TRBD1 matching over 10 bases. Germline trimming cut 2 bases from V and 1 base from J; bases unmatched to any gene: 5. The CDR3 has 16 amino acids. CDR1 and CDR2 (germline): SGHVS, FNYEAQ. CDR3 bases: TGTGCCAGCAGCTTACTGCCGGGACAGGGGTCCTACGAGCAGTACTTC. This translates into CASSLLPGQGSYEQYF.

This clone was picked up a small number of times. The chain is built from TRBV11-2 and TRBJ2-7; 9 nucleotides match TRBD1. CDR1 SGHAT and CDR2 FQNNGV come from the germline V gene. V lost 4 bases, J lost 5 bases, and 6 bases stayed unmatched. The CDR3 has 14 residues. The CDR3 coding sequence is TGTGCCAGCAGCTACGGGACAGGGAACGACGAGCAGTACTTC. It codes for CASSYGTGNDEQYF.

This chain uses TRBV9 with TRBJ2-2; perhaps TRBD1 as D (6 bases). Germline V gene lookup returns CDR1 SGDLS and CDR2 YYNGEE. Trimming took off 0 bases at V and 6 bases at J, with 9 bases between the two ends. This CDR3 contains 14 residues. In DNA, the CDR3 is TGTGCCAGCAGCGTAGCTCAGGGGTCCGGGGAGCTGTTTTTT. This sequence encodes CASSVAQGSGELFF.

This clone was counted a few times. The chain employs TRBV16 and TRBJ2-2; a weak D match, TRBD2 (5 bases). The CDR3 contains 15 residues. The V gene's germline CDR1 is KGHSY and CDR2 FQNENV. V gave up 8 bases and J gave up 0 bases, with 13 bases separating them. The CDR3 region is CASHGKGPNTGELFF. The CDR3 DNA reads as TGTGCCAGCCACGGGAAGGGCCCGAACACCGGGGAGCTGTTTTTT.

This clone has just a few counts. The chain joins TRBV4-1 to TRBJ1-1, with 7 nucleotides matching TRBD1. There are 20 residues in the CDR3. The germline CDR1 and CDR2 sequences are MGHRA and YSYEKL. Trimming removed 4 bases from V and 3 bases from J; junction bases left unmatched: 23. CDR3: CASSPRARQGASRKDTEAFF. CDR3 sequence (DNA): TGCGCCAGCAGCCCCCGGGCCCGACAGGGCGCCTCTAGAAAGGACACTGAAGCTTTCTTT.

The chain couples TRBV7-2 to TRBJ2-7, with D hard to call. The CDR3 length is 12 residues. Looked up from germline, CDR1 is SGHTA and CDR2 is FQGNSA. Trimming removed 5 bases at V and 3 bases at J, with 8 bases between. CDR3 nucleotide sequence: TGTGCCAGCAGCAACGACAACTACGAGCAGTACTTC. Encoded protein: CASSNDNYEQYF.

This clone was counted only a few times. The V and J genes are TRBV9 and TRBJ2-3; weak D call: TRBD1 (6 bases). The CDR3 contains 16 residues. The V end lost 4 bases, the J end lost 2 bases, and 17 bases lay between the germline ends. In germline, CDR1 is SGDLS, CDR2 YYNGEE. CDR3 protein: CASSSRGRGSTDTQYF. The CDR3, as DNA: TGTGCCAGCAGCTCCCGGGGCAGGGGATCCACAGATACGCAGTATTTT.

This clone was seen only a few times. The chain recombines TRBV7-2 with TRBJ2-5, with D possibly matching TRBD2 (6 bases). Germline values: CDR1 SGHTA, CDR2 FQGNSA. The CDR3 loop spans 15 amino acids. V was clipped by 8 bases and J by 0 bases, with 16 bases between them. The CDR3 here is CASGKGLLYQETQYF. The DNA for the CDR3 is TGTGCCAGCGGCAAGGGACTGCTATACCAAGAGACCCAGTACTTC. Supplemented by reference TRBV7-2 and TRBJ2-5, the full variable domain reads GAGVSQSPSNKVTEKGKDVELRCDPISGHTALYWYRQSLGQGLEFLIYFQGNSAPDKSGLPSDRFSAERTGGSVSTLTIQRTQQEDSAVYLCASGKGLLYQETQYFGPGTRLLVL.